This entry lists 5 T cell receptor beta chains sequenced from one sample in a study of cytomegalovirus exposure and HLA in healthy donors (dated by TCRdb to the late 2010s). Receptors were amplified or captured by the immunoSEQ multiplex PCR assay. For the multiplex PCR, a mixture combining 60 forward primers for TCR Vbeta segments and 13 reverse primers for TCR Jbeta segments was used. Not all clones reach the TCRdb copy of this immuneACCESS table, which keeps in-frame sequences only. Checked studies attribute under half of the gap to unresolved V genes and leave the rest unexplained. The sample has about 220,000 clones on record, approximately 82% of them singletons. In total, the top ten clones hold 0.6% to 0.7% of the sample. The specimen was PBMCs. The origin of the receptors is a man aged 18 to 29 in good health and CMV-seronegative.

V and J are TRBV27 and TRBJ1-5; D not certain. Germline CDR1 is MNHEY and CDR2 is SMNVEV (reference sequence). The CDR3 covers 13 residues. V lost 3 bases and J lost 5, with 8 bases in between. Here the CDR3 DNA reads TGTGCCAGCAGTTTTTCGTTAGATCAGCCCCAGCATTTT. Translation: CASSFSLDQPQHF.

V usage is TRBV23-1 and J usage is TRBJ1-3, with D perhaps TRBD1 (5 bases). TRBV23-1 is classed as an ORF, of uncertain function. With 4 bases removed from V and 0 bases from J, the gap between germline ends came to 7 bases. The CDR3 extends over 14 amino acids. CDR3 amino acids: CASSPTVSGNTIYF. The CDR3 region has the DNA TGCGCCAGCAGTCCGACAGTCTCTGGAAACACCATATATTTT.

This rearrangement joins TRBV2 to TRBJ2-7, with D possibly matching TRBD2 (6 bases). The germline V and J ends were trimmed by 5 bases and 4 bases, with 9 bases remaining between them. The CDR3 runs to 12 residues. In germline, CDR1 is SNHLY, CDR2 FYNNEI. The CDR3 reads CASSTSGYEQYF. The CDR3 coding sequence is TGTGCCAGCAGTACCAGCGGGTACGAGCAGTACTTC.

The chain recombines TRBV5-5 with TRBJ2-1, with 10 bases fitting TRBD1. The CDR3 runs 14 residues. Per the germline V gene, CDR1 is SGHKS and CDR2 is YYEKEE (reference sequence). The V and J ends lost 2 bases and 8 bases, in that order; junction bases with no gene match: 4. CDR3 DNA sequence: TGTGCCAGCAGCTTTCGGACAGGGGGAGATGAGCAGTTCTTC. Translated, it gives CASSFRTGGDEQFF.

This clone has just a few counts. This chain joins TRBV6-1 and TRBJ2-5; the match to TRBD2 covers 7 bases. The CDR3 loop spans 16 amino acids. With 4 bases clipped from V and 5 bases from J, the junction kept 13 bases outside the gene matches. The germline V gene has CDR1 MNHNS and CDR2 SASEGT. In DNA form, the CDR3 reads TGTGCCAGCAGTGGCCCGGGACTACCCTGGGGGGAGACCCAGTACTTC. Its protein is CASSGPGLPWGETQYF.